This T cell receptor (beta chain) appears in the sequencing data of a study of T-cell memory formation after mild COVID-19. Looking at the study overall: Clusters of TCRs were largely donor specific.

General study results and limits: Later expanders leaned toward CD4+, whereas clones contracting from day 15 to 85 were balanced CD4/CD8.

The 5'RACE method, run with constant-segment primers, produced TCR alpha and TCR beta cDNA libraries (carrying sample barcodes and UMIs). TCRdb re-analysed the 5' RACE reads in MiXCR, keeping a single row per CDR3 protein. The sample includes around 370,000 distinct CDR3 sequences, around 21% of them seen just once. As for this clonotype: Its specificity is unknown.

The CDR3 extends over 14 amino acids. Germline CDR1 MNHEY, CDR2 SVGAGI. V was clipped by 5 bases and J by 5 bases, with 12 bases between them. The rearrangement uses TRBV6-5 and TRBJ2-2, with a weak D call TRBD2 (6 bases). This clonotype was obtained from an adult woman who had mild COVID-19 (a few samples of this study predate the infection). Cell type and time point are not known. The sequencing sample was made of PBMCs or a T cell subset sorted from them (not recorded which). In nucleotides, the CDR3 is TGTGCCAGCAGTCGCCACGGAGGGACCGGGGAGCTGTTTTTT. It encodes CASSRHGGTGELFF.